This TCR beta chain was sequenced during a study of a mutant IDH1 vaccine in newly diagnosed glioma. Concerning this clone: Its antigen is not known.

Time point defined: week 11, during vaccination. Vaccinated patients received 300 ug of mutant IDH1 20-mer peptide per dose, with topical imiquimod. Produced via immunoSEQ multiplex PCR; TCRdb's table is partial and in-frame only. Here the sample spans some 60,000 clones, about four fifths being singletons. The length of the CDR3 is 14 residues. The V end was cut by 1 base, the J end by 6 bases, with 10 bases between. In germline, CDR1 is SGHTA, CDR2 FQGNSA. The chain has TRBV7-2 and TRBJ1-5; D is ambiguous. The sample consisted of PBMCs, taken from a glioma patient whose treatment included an IDH1 peptide vaccine. The clonotype originates from a man aged 45 to 65 with glioma. The CDR3 DNA is TGTGCCAGCAGCTTAGTCGGTCCGGGTCAGCCCCAGCATTTT. It translates to CASSLVGPGQPQHF.